Listed below are T cell receptor beta chains from one sample, sequenced in a study of Graves' ophthalmopathy and Graves' hyperthyroidism. From the multiplex PCR reads, TCRdb called clonotypes with MiXCR, one entry per CDR3 protein. Of roughly 480,000 distinct CDR3 sequences listed, under 15% are singletons. Specimen: blood. All receptors derive from a woman under 40 with Graves' ophthalmopathy. Each CDR3 is given with its conserved first and last residue. Where a row states a size, it is once, few, many or the class of an expanded clone; other rows omit it.

v_call clone_size cdr3_aa
TRBV2 many CASSDSSMNTEAFF
TRBV7-2 few CASSSDSHQPQHF
TRBV7-8 few CASSPIAGGRLGEQYF
TRBV5-5 many CASSLHRNTEAFF
TRBV12-3/TRBV12-4 many CASSLIRALGDTEAFF
TRBV30 few CAWGGFSLSGGPGEQYF
TRBV28 many CASDGTANTEAFF
TRBV7-2 . CASSIRLAGVGEQYF
TRBV2 many CASGGGRGETQYF
TRBV12-3/TRBV12-4 many CASRQTGPTGELFF
TRBV7-9 many CASSLADNTEAFF
TRBV5-8 many CASSLGQGAPYEQYF
TRBV10-1 many CASSPEPGGNTIYF
TRBV18 few CASSPILVRHTGELFF
TRBV5-1 few CASSLGPSGSYEQYF
TRBV28 many CASSFLRGEHGYTF
TRBV30 . CAWIHRDGYTF
TRBV28 many CASSEDLGAAAFF